A single sample gave rise to the 18 T cell receptor beta chains below, sequenced in a study of blood T cell repertoires in COVID-19. The assay was immunoSEQ multiplex PCR, and TCRdb's table has in-frame clones only and misses some. The sample lists 65,000 or so clones, more than 75% occurring once. The source material was peripheral blood. The receptors shown here come from a man between 60 and 70 years old with acute or convalescent COVID-19.

This rearrangement joins TRBV4-1 to TRBJ1-2, with TRBD1 matching 9 bases. From germline, CDR1 is MGHRA and CDR2 YSYEKL. The CDR3 covers 15 residues. With V trimmed by 5 bases and J by 4 bases, 8 bases remained unmatched. The CDR3 bases are TGCGCCAGCAGCTACAACAGGGGGCCGGCCTATGGCTACACCTTC. It is translated as CASSYNRGPAYGYTF.

This chain links TRBV7-7 with TRBJ2-7; D remains unclear. V lost 1 base and J lost 1, with 11 bases in between. Germline CDR1 SSHAT, CDR2 FNYEAQ (reference sequence). This CDR3 has 15 residues. CDR3: CASSLEAGGSYEQYF. The CDR3 DNA reads TGTGCCAGCAGCTTAGAGGCCGGCGGTTCCTACGAGCAGTACTTC.

The chain has TRBV5-6 and TRBJ1-2, with a weak D call TRBD1 (6 bases). CDR3 size: 13 residues. Trimming left V 4 bases short and J 8 bases short, with 15 bases between. CDR1 and CDR2 (germline): SGHDT, YYEEEE. The CDR3 loop reads CASSARPGQGYTF. In nucleotides, the CDR3 is TGTGCCAGCAGCGCAAGACCGGGACAAGGCTACACCTTC.

The rearrangement joins TRBV30 to TRBJ2-3, with a tentative D call TRBD1 (5 bases). Germline values: CDR1 GTSNPN, CDR2 SVGIG (reference sequence). CDR3 size: 15 residues. With 0 bases removed from V and 2 bases from J, the gap between germline ends came to 12 bases. For the CDR3, the DNA is TGTGCCTGGAGTGTACAGGCACCAACCACAGATACGCAGTATTTT. This gives the protein CAWSVQAPTTDTQYF.

The genes are TRBV5-1 and TRBJ1-1; D perhaps matches TRBD1 (6 bases). Deletions cut 0 bases from V and 2 bases from J, with 8 bases between. This CDR3 contains 14 residues. Germline V gene lookup returns CDR1 SGHRS and CDR2 YFSETQ. The CDR3 DNA reads as TGCGCCAGCAGCTTGGGGACAGCAAACACTGAAGCTTTCTTT. Protein sequence: CASSLGTANTEAFF.

This clone appeared once. The chain links TRBV24-1 to TRBJ2-7; D is perhaps TRBD1 (5 bases). The CDR3 extends over 17 amino acids. The V gene's germline CDR1 is KGHDR and CDR2 SFDVKD. Trimming removed 7 bases at V and 1 base at J, with 22 bases between. The CDR3 protein is CATRQDSSLSSSYEQYF. The DNA for the CDR3 is TGTGCCACCAGACAAGACAGCTCTCTCAGTAGTTCCTACGAGCAGTACTTC.

The genes are TRBV19 and TRBJ2-2, with D possibly matching TRBD1 (6 bases). Germline CDR1 is LNHDA and CDR2 is SQIVND (reference sequence). The CDR3 is 14 residues long. With 6 bases removed from V and 1 base from J, the gap between germline ends came to 9 bases. The CDR3 region is CASRRGQNTGELFF. In DNA form, the CDR3 reads TGTGCCAGTAGAAGGGGACAGAACACCGGGGAGCTGTTTTTT.

This chain joins TRBV18 and TRBJ2-1; tentatively, D is TRBD2 (6 bases). V lost 3 bases and J lost 9, with 6 bases in between. The germline CDR1 and CDR2 sequences are KGHSH and LQKENI. CDR3 size: 11 residues. CDR3 nucleotides: TGTGCCAGCTCACCGGAGGGTGAGCAGTTCTTC. Its translation is CASSPEGEQFF.

The chain recombines TRBV5-1 with TRBJ2-5; the D is unclear. Trimming took off 0 bases at V and 4 bases at J, with 10 bases between the two ends. This CDR3 contains 14 residues. In germline, CDR1 is SGHRS, CDR2 YFSETQ. Here the CDR3 DNA reads TGCGCCAGCAGCTTGGATGGTTCGGGAGAGACCCAGTACTTC. Its protein product is CASSLDGSGETQYF.

This chain links TRBV9 with TRBJ2-7; D might be TRBD1 (6 bases). The CDR3 extends over 15 amino acids. The ends were cut back, 3 bases at V and 6 bases at J, with 19 bases in the middle. CDR1 and CDR2 from the germline V gene are SGDLS and YYNGEE. For the CDR3, the DNA is TGTGCCAGCAGCGCCAGTGGACAGCCGGCGAGCGAGCAGTACTTC. Protein sequence: CASSASGQPASEQYF.

This sequence joins TRBV11-2 and TRBJ2-3; 14 nucleotides line up with TRBD2. CDR1 is SGHAT, CDR2 FQNNGV, per germline. CDR3 length: 17 residues. V lost 1 base to trimming and J lost 15 bases; unmatched junction nucleotides: 15. The CDR3, as DNA: TGTGCCAGCAGCTTAGGGGGTATCGGGACTAGCGGGGGCGAGTGTTATTTT. Residues: CASSLGGIGTSGGECYF.

The V gene is TRBV27, the J gene TRBJ1-6; D ambiguous. This CDR3 region has 13 residues. V lost 3 bases, J lost 10 bases, and 10 bases lay in between. CDR1 and CDR2 (germline): MNHEY, SMNVEV (reference sequence). Here the CDR3 reads CASSFSPFSPLHF. DNA for the CDR3: TGTGCCAGCAGTTTCTCCCCCTTCTCACCCCTCCACTTT.

The genes are TRBV5-1 and TRBJ1-2; 10 bases agree with TRBD1. Germline CDR1 SGHRS, CDR2 YFSETQ. The junction had 8 bases not matched to a gene; V was cut back by 4 bases and J by 8 bases. This CDR3 comprises 14 residues. The CDR3 nucleotides are TGCGCCAGCAGCGAGGGGACAGGGGTGGGCGGCTACACCTTC. Translating it yields CASSEGTGVGGYTF.

This clone was observed a few times. The rearrangement uses TRBV30 and TRBJ1-5, with 9 bases identical to TRBD1. CDR1 and CDR2 from the germline V gene are GTSNPN and SVGIG (reference sequence). The trim removed 7 bases at V and 2 bases at J, leaving 3 bases unmatched. This CDR3 is 13 amino acids long. Here the CDR3 reads CAFTGGGNQPQHF. The CDR3 DNA reads as TGTGCCTTTACAGGGGGCGGCAATCAGCCCCAGCATTTT.

The genes are TRBV6-5 and TRBJ1-3; unclear D gene. V was shortened by 8 bases and J by 7 bases, with 12 bases between the two germline ends. This CDR3 is built from 12 residues. In germline, CDR1 is MNHEY, CDR2 SVGAGI. The CDR3 region is CASGSFSNTIYF. CDR3 DNA: TGTGCCAGCGGCTCTTTCAGTAACACCATATATTTT.

V and J are TRBV24-1 and TRBJ2-1; 7 bases map to TRBD1. This CDR3 is built from 16 residues. J was trimmed by 7 bases and V by 0 bases; bases with no gene match: 8. The germline gives CDR1 KGHDR, CDR2 SFDVKD. The CDR3 region is CATSDLQGGQFNEQFF. The CDR3 nucleotides read TGTGCCACCAGTGATTTGCAAGGGGGACAGTTTAATGAGCAGTTCTTC.

Written as DNA, the CDR3 is TGTGCCAGCAGCCCCAGGGGGCTAGCGGGGGCCAATGAGCAGTTCTTC. Its protein product is CASSPRGLAGANEQFF. The chain is built from TRBV4-2 and TRBJ2-1, with TRBD2 matching 10 bases. The J segment lost 6 bases and the V segment lost 4 bases, leaving 9 bases of the junction unmatched. The CDR3 is made up of 16 amino acids. CDR1 LGHNA and CDR2 YNFKEQ come from the germline V gene.

The chain joins TRBV7-9 to TRBJ2-7; D is possibly TRBD1 (5 bases). V was clipped by 5 bases and J by 3 bases, with 14 bases between them. The germline CDR1 and CDR2 sequences are SEHNR and FQNEAQ (reference sequence). The CDR3 covers 14 residues. The DNA for the CDR3 is TGTGCCAGCAGCCAAAAGACAGCCAACTACGAGCAGTACTTC. Translation gives CASSQKTANYEQYF.